This TCR beta chain was captured by sequencing in a study of CD8 T cells in ankylosing spondylitis. MiXCR, run by TCRdb on the 5' RACE reads, gives a single entry per CDR3 protein. The data contain roughly 220,000 distinct CDR3 sequences, over 9.5% of them singletons. CDR1 is LGHNA and CDR2 is YNFKEQ in the germline V gene. V was pared by 8 bases and J by 3 bases, with 3 bases of the junction left unmatched. CDR3 length: 12 amino acids. This clonotype was detected a few times. The chain carries TRBV4-2 and TRBJ1-2; 7 nucleotides match TRBD1. The clonotype was recovered from a male donor with ankylosing spondylitis or in good health (not recorded which). What was sequenced was blood, either unsorted or a sorted T cell fraction (not recorded which). The CDR3 loop is CASGQGDYGYTF. The CDR3 DNA reads as TGTGCCAGCGGGCAGGGGGACTATGGCTACACCTTC.